Following are 18 T cell receptor beta chains from one sample sequenced in a study of patients and donors after allogeneic stem cell transplantation. TCRdb reprocessed the RT-PCR reads via MiXCR and lists one record per CDR3 protein. The data contain about 960,000 distinct CDR3 sequences, 15% to 20% of them seen just once; the ten biggest clones take up around 6%. Sequenced: blood, either unsorted or a sorted T cell fraction (not recorded which). These receptors all stem from a human donor who was either an allogeneic HSCT recipient or a stem cell or donor lymphocyte infusion donor (not recorded which). It is not recorded whose cells these are; they may come from a transplant donor.

The V call is TRBV24-1, the J call TRBJ1-1; unclear D gene. Germline-derived CDR1 and CDR2 are KGHDR and SFDVKD. V lost 6 bases and J 1 base, leaving 8 bases between the germline ends. CDR3 size: 13 residues. This chain's CDR3 is CATSLTENTEAFF. In DNA, the CDR3 is TGTGCCACCAGTCTGACGGAGAACACTGAAGCTTTCTTT.

The V call is TRBV5-5, the J call TRBJ2-2; a possible D gene is TRBD2 (6 bases). This CDR3 has 18 amino acids. Germline CDR1 is SGHKS and CDR2 is YYEKEE (reference sequence). Trimming took 1 base from V and 7 from J, leaving 23 bases between them. CDR3 bases: TGTGCCAGCAGCTTGAATTTTGGGGGAGGCAAGGACATCGGGGAGCTGTTTTTT. This gives the protein CASSLNFGGGKDIGELFF.

Here the CDR3 reads CASSNRGLAGFNQETQYF. DNA for the CDR3: TGTGCCAGCAGCAACAGGGGACTAGCGGGGTTCAACCAAGAGACCCAGTACTTC. The V call is TRBV6-1, the J call TRBJ2-5; the match to TRBD2 covers 13 bases. There are 18 residues in the CDR3. Trimming cost V 6 bases and J 0 bases; bases outside gene matches: 10. The germline V gene encodes CDR1 MNHNS and CDR2 SASEGT.

In this sample, this clonotype turned up a few times. The chain is built from TRBV12-3 or TRBV12-4 and TRBJ2-3, with 13 bases that match TRBD2. V was pared by 5 bases and J by 4 bases, with 3 bases of the junction left unmatched. The CDR3 sequence is 15 residues long. In nucleotides, the CDR3 is TGTGCCAGCAGTACTAGCGGGGGGGTGGCAGATACGCAGTATTTT. Protein: CASSTSGGVADTQYF.

Only a few counts were recorded for this clonotype. The chain uses TRBV11-2 and TRBJ2-1, with TRBD1 matching over 8 bases. CDR3 length: 20 residues. Germline V gene data show CDR1 as SGHAT and CDR2 as FQNNGV. V lost 4 bases and J lost 0; bases outside the gene matches: 17. CDR3 sequence (DNA): TGTGCCAGCAGCTCGATGCTCCGGGACAGGAGAAAAAGCTCCTACAATGAGCAGTTCTTC. Encoded protein: CASSSMLRDRRKSSYNEQFF.

The chain is built from TRBV7-9 and TRBJ1-2; D uncertain. CDR3 size: 13 residues. Trimming removed 0 bases from V and 6 bases from J, with 8 bases in between. In germline, CDR1 is SEHNR, CDR2 FQNEAQ (reference sequence). The CDR3 sequence is CASSLAGSHGYTF. For the CDR3, the DNA is TGTGCCAGCAGCTTAGCGGGCTCCCATGGCTACACCTTC.

The V gene is TRBV6-1, the J gene TRBJ1-1; TRBD1 aligns across 7 bases. The V and J ends lost 6 bases and 5 bases, in that order; junction bases with no gene match: 9. The CDR3 consists of 14 residues. Germline CDR1 is MNHNS and CDR2 is SASEGT. CDR3 sequence reads: CASSLDRESTEAFF. The CDR3, as DNA: TGTGCCAGCAGCCTAGACAGGGAGAGTACTGAAGCTTTCTTT.

The chain is built from TRBV6-1 and TRBJ2-2; 9 bases are a match to TRBD2. Germline trimming cut 7 bases from V and 3 bases from J; bases unmatched to any gene: 3. CDR3 size: 14 residues. Germline loops: CDR1 MNHNS, CDR2 SASEGT. CDR3 residues: CASTQRGDTGELFF. The DNA for the CDR3 is TGTGCCAGCACCCAGCGGGGGGACACCGGGGAGCTGTTTTTT.

The rearrangement links TRBV27 to TRBJ2-6; 10 nucleotides align to TRBD1. There are 18 residues in the CDR3. With V trimmed by 5 bases and J by 3 bases, 10 bases remained unmatched. Germline values: CDR1 MNHEY, CDR2 SMNVEV (reference sequence). This chain's CDR3 is CASSLRPGQGLGANVLTF. CDR3 DNA: TGTGCCAGCAGTCTGAGACCGGGACAGGGGCTTGGGGCCAACGTCCTGACTTTC.

V and J are TRBV6-1 and TRBJ2-1, with TRBD1 as a possible D gene (7 bases). V was cut by 6 bases and J by 3 bases, with 24 bases left in between. CDR3 size: 18 residues. Germline V gives CDR1 MNHNS, CDR2 SASEGT. The DNA of the CDR3 is TGTGCCAGCAGCCCAGGGGGGTACGACCTTGGAGACTACAATGAGCAGTTCTTC. As protein: CASSPGGYDLGDYNEQFF.

The CDR3 region has the DNA TGTGCCAGCAAACTTATAGCGGGGGGACCCTACGAGCAGTACTTC. This codes for CASKLIAGGPYEQYF. The V gene is TRBV27, the J gene TRBJ2-7; 10 nucleotides agree with TRBD2. This CDR3 contains 15 residues. The germline V gene has CDR1 MNHEY and CDR2 SMNVEV (reference sequence). The ends lost 7 bases at V and 2 bases at J; junction bases unmatched: 8.

The CDR3 is CATTRAGPYSPLHF. DNA for the CDR3: TGTGCTACCACCCGGGCAGGGCCTTATTCACCCCTCCACTTT. The rearrangement links TRBV12-5 to TRBJ1-6; possible D gene TRBD1, 5 bases. V was shortened by 10 bases and J by 8 bases, with 18 bases between the two germline ends. The CDR3 is made up of 14 amino acids. CDR1 and CDR2 (germline): LGHNT, FRNRAP.

This clonotype appeared a few times. This chain uses TRBV4-3 with TRBJ2-4; either TRBD1 or TRBD2 may fit D (6 bases each). V was pared by 1 base and J by 1 base, with 11 bases between. Germline V gives CDR1 LGHNA, CDR2 YSLEER. The CDR3 is 16 amino acids. The CDR3: CASSQGTGAAKNIQYF. As DNA, the CDR3 is TGCGCCAGCAGCCAAGGAACGGGGGCCGCCAAAAACATTCAGTACTTC.

This clonotype has a handful of counts. The DNA for the CDR3 is TGTGCCATCAGTGAGTCTAGAGCGGGGGTGCGGGAGCTCTCCTACGAGCAGTACTTC. Translating gives CAISESRAGVRELSYEQYF. The V and J genes are TRBV10-3 and TRBJ2-7; 8 bases are a match to TRBD2. There are 19 residues in the CDR3. Germline CDR1 reads ENHRY; CDR2 reads SYGVKD. Losses at the gene ends were 0 bases for V and 0 bases for J; bases not matched to a gene: 13.

There are many counts of this clonotype. V gene TRBV12-3 or TRBV12-4 combines with J gene TRBJ1-1, with D uncertain. With 3 bases removed from V and 1 base from J, the gap between germline ends came to 9 bases. The CDR3 spans 14 residues. The CDR3: CASSLGRKNTEAFF. DNA of the CDR3: TGTGCCAGCAGTTTGGGCAGGAAGAACACTGAAGCTTTCTTT.

The chain links TRBV6-5 to TRBJ2-3; 11 bases line up with TRBD1. The CDR3 length is 17 residues. The germline V gene has CDR1 MNHEY and CDR2 SVGAGI. V was clipped by 2 bases and J by 4 bases; unmatched bases: 8. CDR3 bases: TGTGCCAGCAGTTACAATATTGCGGGACAGGGGGCAGATACGCAGTATTTT. Its translation is CASSYNIAGQGADTQYF.

This clonotype was seen many times. The J gene is TRBJ2-7, the V gene TRBV29-1, with 7 bases identical to TRBD1. CDR1 and CDR2 (germline): SQVTM, ANQGSEA. The CDR3 is 13 residues long. J gave up 1 base and V 6 bases, and 6 bases lay outside the gene matches. CDR3 nucleotides: TGCAGCGTCTCCCGGGGACAGTCCTACGAGCAGTACTTC. Translating gives CSVSRGQSYEQYF.

This clonotype showed up just a few times. The rearrangement links TRBV20-1 to TRBJ2-2; D is undetermined. Germline CDR1 reads DFQATT; CDR2 reads SNEGSKA (reference sequence). Trimming removed 1 base from V and 2 bases from J, with 5 bases in between. The CDR3 is 13 residues long. The CDR3 DNA reads TGCAGTGCTAGAGGTTTCAACACCGGGGAGCTGTTTTTT. Translating gives CSARGFNTGELFF.